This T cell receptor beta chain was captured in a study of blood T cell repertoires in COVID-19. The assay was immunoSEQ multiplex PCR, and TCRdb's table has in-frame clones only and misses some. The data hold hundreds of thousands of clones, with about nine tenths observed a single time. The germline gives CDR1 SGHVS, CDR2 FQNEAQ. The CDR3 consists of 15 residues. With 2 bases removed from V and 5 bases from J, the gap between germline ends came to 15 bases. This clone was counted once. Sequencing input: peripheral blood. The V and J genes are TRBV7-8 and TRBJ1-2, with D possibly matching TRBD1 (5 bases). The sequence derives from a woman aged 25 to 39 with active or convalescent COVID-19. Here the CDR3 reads CASSLSGGEFYGYTF. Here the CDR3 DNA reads TGTGCCAGCAGCTTATCAGGAGGGGAATTTTATGGCTACACCTTC.